This TCR beta chain was found in a study of T cells after posttransplantation cyclophosphamide. Busulfan-fludarabine conditioning, marrow transplant, and cyclophosphamide on days +3 and +4 were administered. The method was immunoSEQ multiplex PCR; TCRdb's version includes in-frame clones alone and lacks a portion of them. The repertoire holds 6,500 or so clones, with roughly 80% as singletons. Sequencing used PBMCs, obtained 1,400 to 1,500 days after allogeneic stem cell transplant with posttransplant cyclophosphamide. This TCR came from a male patient aged 25-45 years who received an allogeneic stem cell transplant from a related donor, was CMV-positive, and had acute GVHD only. These T cells may partly come from the graft donor.

This CDR3 reads CASNPGAGGNQPQHF. The CDR3 DNA follows: TGTGCCAGCAATCCGGGGGCGGGGGGCAATCAGCCCCAGCATTTT. The chain couples TRBV6-1 to TRBJ1-5; the D gene is possibly TRBD1 (6 bases). CDR1 is MNHNS, CDR2 SASEGT, per germline. The CDR3 is 15 amino acids. The V end lost 7 bases, the J end lost 2 bases, and 15 bases lay between the germline ends.